Listed here are 27 T cell receptor beta chains from one sample, sequenced in a study of cytomegalovirus exposure and HLA in healthy donors. PCR involved 60 Vbeta and 13 Jbeta primers. Sequenced by immunoSEQ multiplex PCR; TCRdb stores in-frame clones only, minus some. The profile shows around 200,000 clones, roughly 80% of them singletons. The specimen was PBMCs. The receptors stem from a man in his forties or fifties in good health and CMV-seropositive.

The V gene is TRBV5-6, the J gene TRBJ2-5; maybe TRBD2 (5 bases). The CDR3 has 15 amino acids. Per germline, CDR1 SGHDT and CDR2 YYEEEE. Trimming took off 5 bases at V and 5 bases at J, with 19 bases between the two ends. The CDR3 DNA reads as TGTGCCAGCAGTCTAGGACTGCAAAACGGGGAGACCCAGTACTTC. This translates into CASSLGLQNGETQYF.

The J gene is TRBJ1-1, the V gene TRBV5-4; TRBD1 matches 7 bases. Germline loops: CDR1 SGHNT, CDR2 YYREEE (reference sequence). The CDR3 runs 16 residues. After removal of 4 bases from V and 0 bases from J, the junction contained 9 bases not matched to a gene. As DNA, the CDR3 is TGTGCCAGCAGCGATGTCCCGGGACAGATGAACACTGAAGCTTTCTTT. Encoded protein: CASSDVPGQMNTEAFF.

The chain links TRBV2 to TRBJ1-4; 10 positions match TRBD1. After removal of 4 bases from V and 13 bases from J, the junction contained 15 bases not matched to a gene. The CDR3 totals 16 residues. Per the germline V gene, CDR1 is SNHLY and CDR2 is FYNNEI. CDR3 region: CASSGGTGARVNALFF. The CDR3, as DNA: TGTGCCAGCAGTGGTGGGACAGGGGCCCGTGTGAATGCACTGTTTTTT.

This chain's CDR3 is CASSIRRMAGNTIYF. As DNA, the CDR3 is TGTGCCAGTAGTATTAGGAGGATGGCTGGAAACACCATATATTTT. The V call is TRBV19, the J call TRBJ1-3; D call uncertain. This CDR3 is 15 amino acids long. Trimming shortened V by 3 bases and J by 2 bases, and 11 bases separated the two germline ends. Germline lookup yields CDR1 LNHDA and CDR2 SQIVND (reference sequence).

Concerning this clone itself: The sample has other DNA sequences that encode this CDR3 too. The chain joins TRBV29-1 to TRBJ2-5, with D possibly being TRBD1 (6 bases). CDR3 length equals 13 residues. Trimming shortened V by 1 base and J by 2 bases, and 8 bases separated the two germline ends. Germline CDR1 is SQVTM and CDR2 is ANQGSEA. CDR3 coding DNA: TGCAGCGTTGAAGGCAGGGGACAAGAGACCCAGTACTTC. Translating gives CSVEGRGQETQYF.

CDR3 DNA sequence: TGCGCCAGCAGCCAGGGGGGACAGGGAAGGGCCTACGAGCAGTACTTC. This sequence encodes CASSQGGQGRAYEQYF. This sequence joins TRBV4-3 and TRBJ2-7; 9 nucleotides align to TRBD1. Looked up from germline, CDR1 is LGHNA and CDR2 is YSLEER. The CDR3 loop spans 16 amino acids. Trimming took 3 bases from V and 2 from J; bases not matched to a gene: 8.

This clone was found once. The chain employs TRBV9 and TRBJ1-5; possibly TRBD1 for D (5 bases). In germline, CDR1 is SGDLS, CDR2 YYNGEE. V lost 0 bases to trimming and J lost 5 bases, with 12 bases between them. This CDR3 is 15 amino acids long. The CDR3 DNA reads as TGTGCCAGCAGCGTAGCCCCGGGGGGTCATCAGCCCCAGCATTTT. Its protein product is CASSVAPGGHQPQHF.

This chain joins TRBV9 and TRBJ1-1; D uncertain. The germline V gene encodes CDR1 SGDLS and CDR2 YYNGEE. The CDR3 length is 15 residues. Trimming pared 2 bases from V and 1 base from J, leaving 12 bases between. CDR3 residues: CASSVAREGNTEAFF. The CDR3 DNA is TGTGCCAGCAGCGTTGCAAGGGAGGGGAACACTGAAGCTTTCTTT.

V gene TRBV28 combines with J gene TRBJ2-5; no firm D call. Deletions cut 3 bases from V and 5 bases from J, with 16 bases between. The CDR3 covers 15 residues. The V gene's germline CDR1 is MDHEN and CDR2 SYDVKM. As DNA, the CDR3 is TGTGCCAGCAGTTTTAGCACGCCTATGTCCGAGACCCAGTACTTC. This encodes CASSFSTPMSETQYF.

The chain recombines TRBV4-1 with TRBJ2-5; TRBD1 is a possible D gene (6 bases). The CDR3 has 14 residues. V was trimmed by 1 base and J by 4 bases, leaving 10 bases between them. CDR1 MGHRA and CDR2 YSYEKL come from the germline V gene. CDR3: CASSQVQGRETQYF. In DNA form, the CDR3 reads TGCGCCAGCAGCCAAGTACAGGGTAGAGAGACCCAGTACTTC.

The DNA of the CDR3 is TGTGCCAGCTCACCTGTACCGGGACTAGCGGGGCTGAGCTCCTACGAGCAGTACTTC. Protein product: CASSPVPGLAGLSSYEQYF. This chain joins TRBV18 and TRBJ2-7, with 13 bases that match TRBD2. V lost 3 bases to trimming and J lost 0 bases; unmatched junction nucleotides: 11. Germline V CDR1 and CDR2: KGHSH, LQKENI. The CDR3 is made up of 19 amino acids.

This clone was detected a few times. This rearrangement joins TRBV6-1 to TRBJ1-1, with a possible D match to TRBD1 (5 bases). V gave up 6 bases and J gave up 1 base, with 12 bases separating them. The V gene's germline CDR1 is MNHNS and CDR2 SASEGT. This CDR3 is built from 14 residues. The CDR3 spells CASRLGGENTEAFF. The CDR3 DNA is TGTGCCAGCAGACTGGGGGGGGAGAACACTGAAGCTTTCTTT.

The rearrangement links TRBV12-5 to TRBJ2-2; unclear D gene. Germline-derived CDR1 and CDR2 are LGHNT and FRNRAP. The length of the CDR3 is 12 residues. V lost 6 bases to trimming and J lost 4 bases, with 6 bases between them. The CDR3: CASGYVTGELFF. As DNA, the CDR3 is TGTGCTAGTGGCTACGTCACCGGGGAGCTGTTTTTT. The full variable domain, completed using reference TRBV12-5 and TRBJ2-2, is DARVTQTPRHKVTEMGQEVTMRCQPILGHNTVFWYRQTMMQGLELLAYFRNRAPLDDSGMPKDRFSAEMPDATLATLKIQPSEPRDSAVYFCASGYVTGELFFGEGSRLTVL.

This chain connects TRBV28 to TRBJ2-1; 10 bases are shared with TRBD2. Germline lookup yields CDR1 MDHEN and CDR2 SYDVKM. V shed 0 bases, J shed 4 bases, and the junction held 6 bases outside the gene matches. The CDR3 spans 17 residues. Written as DNA, the CDR3 is TGTGCCAGCAGTTTATGGTTAGCGGGGGGACGTTACAATGAGCAGTTCTTC. It yields the protein CASSLWLAGGRYNEQFF.

This chain connects TRBV5-6 to TRBJ2-1; 8 bases fit TRBD2. The J segment lost 6 bases and the V segment lost 3 bases, leaving 8 bases of the junction unmatched. Looked up from germline, CDR1 is SGHDT and CDR2 is YYEEEE. The CDR3 runs 15 residues. CDR3 nucleotides: TGTGCCAGCAGCTCCCTCGGACTAGCAATCAATGAGCAGTTCTTC. The encoded protein is CASSSLGLAINEQFF.

This clone was picked up one time. As DNA, the CDR3 is TGTGCCACCGGGAGGGAGACTAGCGGGGGGGGGAACACAGATACGCAGTATTTT. Translating gives CATGRETSGGGNTDTQYF. V and J are TRBV12-5 and TRBJ2-3, with 14 bases that match TRBD2. Per germline, CDR1 LGHNT and CDR2 FRNRAP. This CDR3 is built from 18 residues.

The V gene is TRBV7-9, the J gene TRBJ1-5; TRBD1 is a possible D gene (5 bases). Germline CDR1 SEHNR, CDR2 FQNEAQ (reference sequence). The CDR3 covers 13 residues. V was clipped by 1 base and J by 7 bases, with 8 bases between them. The DNA of the CDR3 is TGTGCCAGCAGCTTAGGGGGCATGCAGCCCCAGCATTTT. It specifies CASSLGGMQPQHF.

In nucleotides, the CDR3 is TGCGCCAGCAGACAGGTCGGCCAAGAGACCCAGTACTTC. Its protein product is CASRQVGQETQYF. The V and J genes are TRBV10-2 and TRBJ2-5, with D perhaps TRBD1 (5 bases). CDR1 and CDR2 from the germline V gene are WSHSY and SAAADI. The CDR3 loop spans 13 amino acids. Trimming pared 6 bases from V and 1 base from J, leaving 9 bases between.

As regards this clone: The same CDR3 can be traced to other DNA sequences in this sample. This rearrangement joins TRBV6-6 to TRBJ1-4, with a tentative D call TRBD1 (5 bases). The ends were cut back, 2 bases at V and 12 bases at J, with 13 bases in the middle. The germline V gene has CDR1 MNHNY and CDR2 SVGAGI (reference sequence). The length of the CDR3 is 13 residues. The CDR3 here is CASSYGAGGELFF. The CDR3 DNA reads as TGTGCCAGCAGTTACGGGGCCGGTGGGGAACTGTTTTTT.

About this clone: An end of the junction differs from the germline gene, which may be a read error. The V and J genes are TRBV6-1 and TRBJ1-2; no clear D gene. The CDR3 runs 12 residues. Germline CDR1 MNHNS, CDR2 SASEGT. CDR3 region: CASSVGQASPFF. The CDR3 DNA follows: TGTGCCAGCAGTGTTGGGCAGGCAAGCCCCTTCTTC.

The V and J genes are TRBV10-2 and TRBJ2-7; D perhaps matches TRBD1 (6 bases). The V end lost 7 bases, the J end lost 2 bases, and 12 bases lay between the germline ends. The length of the CDR3 is 13 residues. Germline CDR1 WSHSY, CDR2 SAAADI. CDR3 nucleotide sequence: TGCGCCAGCACAGACAGGCGAACCTACGAGCAGTACTTC. Amino acids: CASTDRRTYEQYF.

This clone was seen a handful of times. Other nucleotide sequences from this sample produce the same CDR3. The chain joins TRBV5-1 to TRBJ2-2, with D uncertain. Germline V CDR1 and CDR2: SGHRS, YFSETQ. This CDR3 has 16 residues. Between the trimmed V and J ends, which lost 0 bases and 1 base, there was a span of 10 bases. The CDR3 coding sequence is TGCGCCAGCAGCTTGGGGTTACTATTGAACACCGGGGAGCTGTTTTTT. Protein sequence: CASSLGLLLNTGELFF. The full variable domain, completed using reference TRBV5-1 and TRBJ2-2, is KAGVTQTPRYLIKTRGQQVTLSCSPISGHRSVSWYQQTPGQGLQFLFEYFSETQRNKGNFPGRFSGRQFSNSRSEMNVSTLELGDSALYLCASSLGLLLNTGELFFGEGSRLTVL.

The chain joins TRBV6-4 to TRBJ1-5, with no clear D. The germline V gene has CDR1 MRHNA and CDR2 SNTAGT. V was shortened by 4 bases and J by 5 bases, with 6 bases between the two germline ends. There are 12 residues in the CDR3. CDR3 residues: CASSVGDQPQHF. The CDR3 DNA follows: TGTGCCAGCAGTGTCGGGGATCAGCCCCAGCATTTT.

The chain couples TRBV19 to TRBJ1-2, with a possible D match to TRBD1 (5 bases). Germline CDR1 and CDR2: LNHDA and SQIVND (reference sequence). The CDR3 length is 14 residues. Trimming shortened V by 5 bases and J by 5 bases, and 15 bases separated the two germline ends. The CDR3 here is CASSSLEGRYGYTF. CDR3 sequence (DNA): TGTGCCAGTAGTTCCCTAGAGGGGAGGTATGGCTACACCTTC.

V gene TRBV7-2 combines with J gene TRBJ2-3; tentative D call: TRBD2 (6 bases). Germline CDR1 reads SGHTA; CDR2 reads FQGNSA. CDR3 length equals 15 residues. With 4 bases removed from V and 0 bases from J, the gap between germline ends came to 11 bases. CDR3 DNA sequence: TGTGCCAGCAGCTCTGACGGGGGTAGCACAGATACGCAGTATTTT. This gives the protein CASSSDGGSTDTQYF.

This clone has more than one count but fewer than ten. The V and J genes are TRBV2 and TRBJ2-5, with 10 bases that match TRBD2. V lost 1 base and J lost 5; bases outside the gene matches: 7. The CDR3 totals 16 residues. Germline CDR1 reads SNHLY; CDR2 reads FYNNEI. CDR3 in DNA: TGTGCCAGCAGTGAAGAATTAGCGGGGGGCCGGGAGACCCAGTACTTC. It codes for CASSEELAGGRETQYF. Variable domain in full (rest from reference TRBV2 and TRBJ2-5): EPEVTQTPSHQVTQMGQEVILRCVPISNHLYFYWYRQILGQKVEFLVSFYNNEISEKSEIFDDQFSVERPDGSNFTLKIRSTKLEDSAMYFCASSEELAGGRETQYFGPGTRLLVL.

This clone was recorded only once. The V call is TRBV19, the J call TRBJ1-1; D may be TRBD1 (5 bases). V gave up 1 base and J gave up 2 bases, with 8 bases separating them. This CDR3 is 14 amino acids long. Germline-derived CDR1 and CDR2 are LNHDA and SQIVND (reference sequence). CDR3: CASSIGGANTEAFF. In DNA form, the CDR3 reads TGTGCCAGTAGTATAGGGGGCGCAAACACTGAAGCTTTCTTT.